This T cell receptor (beta chain) was found in a study of cytomegalovirus exposure and HLA in healthy donors. Study-level results: Only CMV serostatus was available as immune exposure information. Analysis performed later found 16,951 TCR beta sequences associated with HLA alleles at 0.05 false discovery rate. A later analysis appeared to link common viral pathogens to several of the most significant clusters. In a later analysis, V- and J-gene trimming of beta chains associated with a DCLRE1C missense variant, replicated independently.

Germline CDR1 and CDR2: SGHDT and YYEEEE. The CDR3 is 16 residues long. The junction had 12 bases not matched to a gene; V was cut back by 4 bases and J by 4 bases. The PCR ran on 60 Vbeta and 13 Jbeta primers. Using immunoSEQ multiplex PCR, the repertoire was profiled, and TCRdb retains in-frame clones only, with some absent. The data include fewer than 85,000 clones; the top ten clones carry approximately 4.5%. Details on this clone: Its antigen is unidentified.

The receptor's source is a woman in her thirties or forties in good health and CMV-seropositive. The sample comprised PBMCs. The V and J genes are TRBV5-6 and TRBJ1-1; 8 bases are a match to TRBD1. Here the CDR3 reads CASSPQGQEHFTEAFF. The CDR3 DNA is TGTGCCAGCAGCCCCCAGGGACAGGAGCACTTCACTGAAGCTTTCTTT.